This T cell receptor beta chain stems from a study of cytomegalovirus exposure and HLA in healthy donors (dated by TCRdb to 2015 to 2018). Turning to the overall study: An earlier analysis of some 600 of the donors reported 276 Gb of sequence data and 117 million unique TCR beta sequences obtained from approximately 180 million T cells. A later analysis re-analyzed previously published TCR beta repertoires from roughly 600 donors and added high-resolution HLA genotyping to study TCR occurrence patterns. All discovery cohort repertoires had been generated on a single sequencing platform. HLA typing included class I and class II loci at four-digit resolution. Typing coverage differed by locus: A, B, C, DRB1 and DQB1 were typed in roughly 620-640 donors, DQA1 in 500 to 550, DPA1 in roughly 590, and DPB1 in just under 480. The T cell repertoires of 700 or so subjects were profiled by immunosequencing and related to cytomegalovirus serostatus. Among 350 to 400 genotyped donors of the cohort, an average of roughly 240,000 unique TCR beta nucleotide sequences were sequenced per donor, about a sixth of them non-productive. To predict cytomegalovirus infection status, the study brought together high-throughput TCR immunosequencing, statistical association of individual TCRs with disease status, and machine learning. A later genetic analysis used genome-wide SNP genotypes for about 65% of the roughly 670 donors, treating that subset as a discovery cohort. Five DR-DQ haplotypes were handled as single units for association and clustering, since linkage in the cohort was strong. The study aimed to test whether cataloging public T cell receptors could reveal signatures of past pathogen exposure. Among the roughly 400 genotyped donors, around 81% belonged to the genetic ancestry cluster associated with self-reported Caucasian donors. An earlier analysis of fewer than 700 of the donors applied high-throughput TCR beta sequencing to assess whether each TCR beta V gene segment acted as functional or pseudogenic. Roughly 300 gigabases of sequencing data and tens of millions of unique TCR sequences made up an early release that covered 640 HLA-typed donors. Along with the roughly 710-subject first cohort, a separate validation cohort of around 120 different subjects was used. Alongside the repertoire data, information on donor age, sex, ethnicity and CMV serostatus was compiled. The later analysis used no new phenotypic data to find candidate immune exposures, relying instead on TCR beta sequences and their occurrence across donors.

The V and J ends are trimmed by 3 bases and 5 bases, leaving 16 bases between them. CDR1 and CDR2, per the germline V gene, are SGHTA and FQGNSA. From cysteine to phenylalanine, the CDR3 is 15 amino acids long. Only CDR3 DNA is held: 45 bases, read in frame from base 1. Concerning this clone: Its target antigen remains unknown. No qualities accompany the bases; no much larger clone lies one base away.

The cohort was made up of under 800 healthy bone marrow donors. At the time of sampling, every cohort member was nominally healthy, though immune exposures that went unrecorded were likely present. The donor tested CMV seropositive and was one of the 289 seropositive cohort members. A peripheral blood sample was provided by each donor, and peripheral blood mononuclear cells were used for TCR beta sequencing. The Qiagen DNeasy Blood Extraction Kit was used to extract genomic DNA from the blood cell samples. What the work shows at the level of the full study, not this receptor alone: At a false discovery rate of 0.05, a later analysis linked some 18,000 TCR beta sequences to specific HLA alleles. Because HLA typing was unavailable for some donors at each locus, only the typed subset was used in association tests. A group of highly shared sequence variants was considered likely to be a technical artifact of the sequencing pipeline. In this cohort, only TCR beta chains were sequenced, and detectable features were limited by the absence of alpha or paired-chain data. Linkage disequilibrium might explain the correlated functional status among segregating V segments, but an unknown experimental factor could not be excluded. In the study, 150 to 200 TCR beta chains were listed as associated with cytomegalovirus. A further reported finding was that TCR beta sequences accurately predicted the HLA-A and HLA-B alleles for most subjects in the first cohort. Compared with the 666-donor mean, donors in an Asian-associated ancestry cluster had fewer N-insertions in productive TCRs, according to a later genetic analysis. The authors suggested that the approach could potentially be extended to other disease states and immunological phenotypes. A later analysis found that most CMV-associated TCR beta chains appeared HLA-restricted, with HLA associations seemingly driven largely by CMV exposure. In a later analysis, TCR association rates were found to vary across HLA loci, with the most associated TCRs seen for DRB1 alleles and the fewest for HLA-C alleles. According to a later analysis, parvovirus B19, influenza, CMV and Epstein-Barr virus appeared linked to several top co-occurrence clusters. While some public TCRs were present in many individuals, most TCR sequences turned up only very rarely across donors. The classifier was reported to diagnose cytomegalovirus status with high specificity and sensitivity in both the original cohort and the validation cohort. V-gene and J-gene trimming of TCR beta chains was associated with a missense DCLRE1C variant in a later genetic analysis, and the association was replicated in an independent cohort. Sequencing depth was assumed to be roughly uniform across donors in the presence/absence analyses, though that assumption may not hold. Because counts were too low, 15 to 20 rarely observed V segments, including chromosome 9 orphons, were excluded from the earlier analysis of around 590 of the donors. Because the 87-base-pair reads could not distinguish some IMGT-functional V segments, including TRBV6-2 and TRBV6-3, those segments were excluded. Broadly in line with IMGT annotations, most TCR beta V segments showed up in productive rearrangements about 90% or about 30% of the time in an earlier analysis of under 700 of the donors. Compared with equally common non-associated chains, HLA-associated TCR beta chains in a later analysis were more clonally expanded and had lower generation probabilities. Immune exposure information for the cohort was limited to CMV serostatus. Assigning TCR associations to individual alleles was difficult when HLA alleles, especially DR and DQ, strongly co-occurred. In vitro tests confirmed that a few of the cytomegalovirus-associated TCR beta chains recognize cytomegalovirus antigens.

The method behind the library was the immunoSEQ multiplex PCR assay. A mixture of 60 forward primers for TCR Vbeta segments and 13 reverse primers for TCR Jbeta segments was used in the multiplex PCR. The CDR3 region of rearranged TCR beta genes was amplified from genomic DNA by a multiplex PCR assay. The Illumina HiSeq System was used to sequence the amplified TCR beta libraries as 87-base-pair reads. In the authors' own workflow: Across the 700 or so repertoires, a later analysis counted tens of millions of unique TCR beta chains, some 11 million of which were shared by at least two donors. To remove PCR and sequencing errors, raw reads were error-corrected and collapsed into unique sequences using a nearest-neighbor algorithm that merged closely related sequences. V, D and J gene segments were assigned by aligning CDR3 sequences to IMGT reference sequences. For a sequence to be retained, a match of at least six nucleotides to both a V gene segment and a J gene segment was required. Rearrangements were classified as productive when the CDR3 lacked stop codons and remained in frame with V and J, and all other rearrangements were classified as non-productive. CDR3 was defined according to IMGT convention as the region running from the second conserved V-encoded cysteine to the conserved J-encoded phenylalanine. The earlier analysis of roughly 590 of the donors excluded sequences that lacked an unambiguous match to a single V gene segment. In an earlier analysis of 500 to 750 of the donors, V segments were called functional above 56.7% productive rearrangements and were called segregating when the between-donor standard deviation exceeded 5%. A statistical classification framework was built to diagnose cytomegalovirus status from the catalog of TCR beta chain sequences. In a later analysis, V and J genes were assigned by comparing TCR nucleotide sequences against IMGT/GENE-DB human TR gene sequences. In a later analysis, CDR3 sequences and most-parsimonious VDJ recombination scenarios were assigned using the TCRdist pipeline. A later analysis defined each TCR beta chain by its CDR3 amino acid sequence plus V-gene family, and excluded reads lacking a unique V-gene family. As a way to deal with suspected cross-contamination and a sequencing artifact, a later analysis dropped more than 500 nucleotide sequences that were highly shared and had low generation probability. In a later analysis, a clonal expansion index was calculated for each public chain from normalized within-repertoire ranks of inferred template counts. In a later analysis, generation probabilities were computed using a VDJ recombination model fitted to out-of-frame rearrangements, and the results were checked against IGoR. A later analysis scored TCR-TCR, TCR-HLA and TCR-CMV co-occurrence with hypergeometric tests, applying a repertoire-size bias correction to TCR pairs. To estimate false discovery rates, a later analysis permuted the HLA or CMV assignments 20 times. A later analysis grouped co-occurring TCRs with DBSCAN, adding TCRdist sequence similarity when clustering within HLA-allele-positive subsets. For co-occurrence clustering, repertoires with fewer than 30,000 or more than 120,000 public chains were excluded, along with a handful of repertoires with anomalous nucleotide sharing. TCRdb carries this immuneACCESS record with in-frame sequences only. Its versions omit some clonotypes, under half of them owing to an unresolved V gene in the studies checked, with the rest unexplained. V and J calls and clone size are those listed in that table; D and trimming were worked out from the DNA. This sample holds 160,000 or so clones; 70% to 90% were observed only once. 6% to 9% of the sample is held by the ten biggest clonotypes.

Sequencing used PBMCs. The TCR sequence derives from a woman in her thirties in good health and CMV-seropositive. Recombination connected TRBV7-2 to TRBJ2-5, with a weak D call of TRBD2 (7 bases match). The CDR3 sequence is CASSFLAGAWETQYF. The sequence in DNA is TGTGCCAGCAGCTTCTTGGCGGGGGCGTGGGAGACCCAGTACTTC.